The clone carrying this T cell receptor beta chain was seen a few times. Its antigen is not identified. This specimen belongs to a study of CD8 T cells in ankylosing spondylitis. Points from the study as a whole: Disease-linked clones reportedly showed significant enrichment in matched ankylosing spondylitis synovial fluid. Blood from ankylosing spondylitis patients appeared to carry a characteristic roughly 8-variant TCR beta motif.

TCRdb fed the 5' RACE reads into MiXCR, producing one record per CDR3 protein. The sample contains some 220,000 distinct CDR3 sequences, around 7.9% of which appear only once. This TCR was recovered from a male donor with ankylosing spondylitis. Sequencing was performed on blood, either unsorted or a sorted T cell fraction (not recorded which).

The CDR3 sequence is CATSSLAGESGELFF. CDR3 DNA: TGTGCCACCAGCAGTCTAGCGGGGGAATCCGGGGAGCTGTTTTTT. This chain uses TRBV15 with TRBJ2-2; 10 positions agree with TRBD2. Germline values: CDR1 LNHNV, CDR2 YYDKDF (reference sequence). The CDR3 extends over 15 amino acids. Losses at the gene ends were 3 bases for V and 6 bases for J; bases not matched to a gene: 4.